This is a list of T cell receptor beta chains from one sample in a study of CD8 T cells in Susac syndrome. MiXCR, run by TCRdb on the immunoSEQ multiplex PCR reads, gives a single entry per CDR3 protein. The table lists hundreds of thousands of distinct CDR3 sequences, just over 90% of them singletons. Specimen: CD4+ T cells from PBMCs. These TCRs come from a human donor with multiple sclerosis. The CDR3 runs from the conserved cysteine through the conserved F or W. A D gene is named only where the DNA matches it firmly. Clone size is not always given. Where it is, it says once, few, many or a class for expanded clones.

TRBV5-6	TRBJ1-2	NA	TRBD1	CASSLGRGQGVNYGYTF	TGTGCCAGCAGCTTGGGGAGGGGACAGGGGGTGAACTATGGCTACACCTTC
TRBV7-7	TRBJ2-3	NA	NA	CASSLGLPGGTQYF	TGTGCCAGCAGCTTAGGTCTGCCCGGGGGAACGCAGTATTTT
TRBV7-3	TRBJ2-3	NA	TRBD2	CASSKTTSGRSADTQYF	TGTGCCAGCAGCAAAACGACTAGCGGGAGGAGTGCAGATACGCAGTATTTT
TRBV2	TRBJ1-2	NA	NA	CASSPQGSNYGYTF	TGTGCCAGCAGTCCTCAGGGATCTAACTATGGCTACACCTTC
TRBV30	TRBJ1-3	NA	NA	CAWSSRNTIYF	TGTGCCTGGAGTTCAAGAAACACCATATATTTT
TRBV7-9	TRBJ1-2	NA	NA	CASSPGAKGGYTF	TGTGCCAGCAGCCCGGGGGCCAAGGGAGGCTACACCTTC
TRBV29-1	TRBJ2-7	once	TRBD2	CSVIRREGEQYF	TGCAGCGTAATCCGTAGGGAGGGCGAGCAGTACTTC
TRBV29-1	TRBJ2-3	NA	NA	CSVEDSFVDTQYF	TGCAGCGTTGAAGACTCGTTCGTGGATACGCAGTATTTT
TRBV29-1	TRBJ2-3	once	TRBD2	CSGTGTSGSTDTQYF	TGCAGCGGGACCGGGACTAGCGGGAGCACAGATACGCAGTATTTT
TRBV12-3/TRBV12-4	TRBJ2-4	NA	NA	CASTKELAKNIQYF	TGTGCCAGCACGAAGGAGCTAGCCAAAAACATTCAGTACTTC
TRBV5-6	TRBJ1-1	few	NA	CASSSYREAFF	TGTGCCAGCAGCTCCTACAGGGAAGCTTTCTTT
TRBV6-2/TRBV6-3	TRBJ1-6	NA	NA	CASSYQNSPLHF	TGTGCCAGCAGTTACCAGAATTCACCCCTCCACTTT
TRBV9	TRBJ1-2	once	NA	CASSVEGLPVYGYTF	TGTGCCAGCAGCGTAGAGGGGCTCCCAGTCTATGGCTACACCTTC
TRBV5-1	TRBJ2-3	NA	NA	CASSLGARDTQYF	TGCGCCAGCAGTCTGGGGGCCAGAGATACGCAGTATTTT
TRBV3-1	TRBJ1-6	NA	NA	CASSPYIGATPLHF	TGTGCCAGCAGCCCCTATATAGGGGCCACCCCCCTCCACTTT
TRBV30	TRBJ1-5	NA	NA	CAWSLGITDQPQHF	TGTGCCTGGAGTCTCGGTATTACGGATCAGCCCCAGCATTTT
TRBV24-1	TRBJ2-5	NA	NA	CATSDPDRFTETQYF	TGTGCCACCAGTGATCCCGACAGGTTTACGGAGACCCAGTACTTC
TRBV28	TRBJ2-3	NA	TRBD2	CASGLAGGTDTQYF	TGTGCCAGCGGACTAGCGGGGGGCACAGATACGCAGTATTTT
TRBV19	TRBJ2-3	NA	TRBD1	CASSIDRVSSDTQYF	TGTGCCAGTAGTATCGACAGGGTCTCATCGGATACGCAGTATTTT
TRBV7-2	TRBJ2-1	once	NA	CASSLVLPGTSSYNEQFF	TGTGCCAGCAGCTTAGTTTTGCCAGGGACGAGCTCCTACAATGAGCAGTTCTTC
TRBV29-1	TRBJ1-6	once	TRBD1	CSVRDSSYNSPLHF	TGCAGCGTACGGGACAGCTCCTATAATTCACCCCTCCACTTT
TRBV3-1	TRBJ2-5	once	TRBD2	CASSQLAGGMETQYF	TGTGCCAGCAGCCAACTAGCGGGGGGCATGGAGACCCAGTACTTC
TRBV7-7	TRBJ2-2	NA	NA	CASSLDGGNGELFF	TGTGCTAGCAGTTTGGACGGTGGAAACGGGGAGCTGTTTTTT
TRBV7-9	TRBJ1-6	NA	NA	CASSLNDSPLHF	TGTGCCAGCAGCTTAAATGATTCACCCCTCCACTTT